This T cell receptor (beta chain) came from a study of cytomegalovirus exposure and HLA in healthy donors. Study at large: The same platform used for the 600 to 750 first-cohort repertoires was also used for the 90 to 150 validation repertoires, as a later analysis reported.

Assay: immunoSEQ multiplex PCR; the TCRdb copy retains only in-frame clones and omits some. The table has under 400,000 clones, just over 85% seen once; the top ten hold about 0.8%. Findings of the study overall: Investigators reported around 150 TCR beta chains as tied to cytomegalovirus. Many donors shared some public TCRs, even though most TCR sequences were rare.

Details on this clone: Its target is not known.

The germline V gene has CDR1 MGHDK and CDR2 SYGVNS. The CDR3 length is 15 residues. V was clipped by 1 base and J by 3 bases, with 13 bases between them. The sequenced sample consisted of PBMCs. The chain couples TRBV25-1 to TRBJ2-7; perhaps TRBD2 as D (6 bases). The TCR sequence derives from a woman aged 18-29 years in good health and CMV-seronegative. CDR3 protein: CASSELGRRDYEQYF. The CDR3 nucleotides read TGTGCCAGCAGTGAATTAGGGAGGCGGGACTACGAGCAGTACTTC.